The 23 T cell receptor beta chains below come from one sample, sequenced in a study of beta chain features in type 1 diabetes. TCRB transcripts that were expressed got sequenced, as all of the isolated RNA had been reverse transcribed. Libraries were prepared by immunoSEQ multiplex PCR; TCRdb keeps only in-frame clonotypes and omits some of them. The sample shows 250,000 to 300,000 clones, 8% of them seen only once. Sequencing input: central memory CD4+ T cells from blood. All receptors come from a woman aged 18-29 years in good health.

This clone was seen only a few times. V is TRBV5-1 and J is TRBJ1-5; D is unresolved. V was trimmed by 0 bases and J by 4 bases, leaving 5 bases between them. This CDR3 contains 13 residues. CDR1 is SGHRS, CDR2 YFSETQ, per germline. CDR3 region: CASSLGLNQPQHF. Written as DNA, the CDR3 is TGCGCCAGCAGCTTGGGGTTAAATCAGCCCCAGCATTTT.

This clone has more than one count but fewer than ten. CDR3 residues: CASGPGVGLYNEQFF. CDR3 sequence (DNA): TGTGCCAGCGGCCCCGGAGTGGGGCTATACAATGAGCAGTTCTTC. The chain couples TRBV6-5 to TRBJ2-1; maybe TRBD1 (5 bases). Trimming stripped 8 bases from V and 4 bases from J, with 18 bases between. This CDR3 is built from 15 residues. Germline CDR1 and CDR2: MNHEY and SVGAGI.

The genes are TRBV4-1 and TRBJ1-3; D is perhaps TRBD1 (5 bases). This CDR3 contains 15 residues. The V and J ends lost 1 base and 4 bases respectively, with 11 bases between them. CDR1 is MGHRA and CDR2 is YSYEKL in the germline V gene. CDR3 in DNA: TGCGCCAGCAGCCAAGTCCCAGGGTCAGGAAACACCATATATTTT. Amino acid sequence: CASSQVPGSGNTIYF.

The chain combines TRBV18 with TRBJ2-5; D unclear. The CDR3 runs 14 residues. Germline-derived CDR1 and CDR2 are KGHSH and LQKENI. Trimming took off 3 bases at V and 5 bases at J, with 13 bases between the two ends. This CDR3 reads CASSPPEIMETQYF. For the CDR3, the DNA is TGTGCCAGCTCACCCCCGGAAATAATGGAGACCCAGTACTTC. Based on the CDR3 plus reference TRBV18 and TRBJ2-5, the full variable domain is NAGVMQNPRHLVRRRGQEARLRCSPMKGHSHVYWYRQLPEEGLKFMVYLQKENIIDESGMPKERFSAEFPKEGPSILRIQQVVRGDSAAYFCASSPPEIMETQYFGPGTRLLVL.

The chain is built from TRBV6-5 and TRBJ2-5; 8 bases match TRBD2. CDR1 and CDR2 (germline): MNHEY, SVGAGI. The V segment lost 4 bases and the J segment 5 bases; nucleotides outside the gene matches: 6. CDR3 length equals 14 residues. CDR3 residues: CASSWSGSGETQYF. The CDR3 DNA reads TGTGCCAGCAGTTGGAGCGGGAGCGGGGAGACCCAGTACTTC.

The rearrangement links TRBV6-6 to TRBJ2-7; TRBD1 aligns across 9 bases. CDR1 and CDR2 from the germline V gene are MNHNY and SVGAGI (reference sequence). With 5 bases clipped from V and 4 bases from J, the junction kept 9 bases outside the gene matches. CDR3 size: 15 residues. The CDR3 region has the DNA TGTGCCAGCAGTAAGGGACAGGGATTTAATTACGAGCAGTACTTC. It translates to CASSKGQGFNYEQYF.

This clone has only a few counts. This chain links TRBV7-9 with TRBJ2-3, with a weak D call TRBD2 (6 bases). V was clipped by 5 bases and J by 4 bases, with 10 bases between them. This CDR3 is 13 amino acids long. The germline V gene encodes CDR1 SEHNR and CDR2 FQNEAQ (reference sequence). The CDR3 loop reads CASSRLVADTQYF. As DNA, the CDR3 is TGTGCCAGCAGCCGACTAGTCGCAGATACGCAGTATTTT.

The chain recombines TRBV25-1 with TRBJ1-6; the match to TRBD1 covers 12 bases. Unmatched junction bases numbered 10, after V lost 7 bases and J lost 6 bases. From germline, CDR1 is MGHDK and CDR2 SYGVNS. The CDR3 is made up of 17 amino acids. This CDR3 is CASKSGQGAFSNSPLHF. The CDR3 nucleotides are TGTGCCAGCAAGTCGGGACAGGGGGCCTTTAGTAATTCACCCCTCCACTTT.

The chain employs TRBV7-2 and TRBJ2-3; a weak D match, TRBD1 (5 bases). V lost 2 bases and J lost 8, with 17 bases in between. Germline lookup yields CDR1 SGHTA and CDR2 FQGNSA. This CDR3 has 15 residues. In DNA form, the CDR3 reads TGTGCCAGCAGCTTACGATCAGGGCAGCAGGGTACGCAGTATTTT. It yields the protein CASSLRSGQQGTQYF.

This clone was picked up many times. The gene calls are TRBV14 and TRBJ2-5; the D gene is possibly TRBD2 (5 bases). In germline, CDR1 is SGHDN, CDR2 FVKESK. V was clipped by 1 base and J by 6 bases, with 6 bases between them. CDR3 length: 12 residues. The CDR3 nucleotides read TGTGCCAGCAGCCAAGGAGGGAAGACCCAGTACTTC. Residues: CASSQGGKTQYF.

The chain couples TRBV11-1 to TRBJ2-1, with D unresolved. Trimming removed 1 base at V and 1 base at J, with 8 bases between. Per germline, CDR1 SGHAT and CDR2 FQDESV (reference sequence). CDR3 length equals 15 residues. The CDR3 spells CASSLGLASYNEQFF. CDR3 bases: TGTGCCAGCAGCTTAGGGTTAGCTTCCTACAATGAGCAGTTCTTC. Full variable domain (remainder filled in from reference TRBV11-1 and TRBJ2-1): EAEVAQSPRYKITEKSQAVAFWCDPISGHATLYWYRQILGQGPELLVQFQDESVVDDSQLPKDRFSAERLKGVDSTLKIQPAELGDSAMYLCASSLGLASYNEQFFGPGTRLTVL.

The chain couples TRBV4-1 to TRBJ1-5; TRBD1 agrees at 7 bases. CDR1 is MGHRA, CDR2 YSYEKL, per germline. The V segment lost 0 bases and the J segment 6 bases; nucleotides outside the gene matches: 5. The length of the CDR3 is 15 residues. The CDR3 protein is CASSQDMSGGQPQHF. DNA for the CDR3: TGCGCCAGCAGCCAAGATATGTCAGGGGGTCAGCCCCAGCATTTT.

This clone has a count of ten or more. The genes are TRBV18 and TRBJ1-4; D may be TRBD1 (5 bases). Trimming took 5 bases from V and 14 from J, leaving 15 bases between them. CDR1 is KGHSH and CDR2 is LQKENI in the germline V gene. The CDR3 totals 12 residues. CDR3 loop: CASSSEKGDLFF. The DNA for the CDR3 is TGTGCCAGCTCATCCGAAAAAGGGGATCTGTTTTTT.

DNA of the CDR3: TGTGCCAGCAGCGCTCGGACAGGGGGGAATGAAAAACTGTTTTTT. It encodes CASSARTGGNEKLFF. The chain carries TRBV7-9 and TRBJ1-4; 10 nucleotides line up with TRBD1. Germline trimming cut 5 bases from V and 5 bases from J; bases unmatched to any gene: 5. Germline CDR1 SEHNR, CDR2 FQNEAQ (reference sequence). The CDR3 sequence is 15 residues long.

The chain couples TRBV27 to TRBJ2-1, with 9 bases lining up with TRBD2. This CDR3 comprises 14 residues. V shed 7 bases and J 4 bases; nucleotides not matched to a gene: 5. Germline loops: CDR1 MNHEY, CDR2 SMNVEV (reference sequence). The CDR3 coding sequence is TGTGCCAGCAATGGCGGGAGGGGGTACAATGAGCAGTTCTTC. It is translated as CASNGGRGYNEQFF.

The CDR3 protein is CASSLVLGHGYTF. The CDR3 nucleotides are TGTGCCAGCAGCTTAGTTTTGGGGCATGGCTACACCTTC. The rearrangement links TRBV7-2 to TRBJ1-2, with a weak D call TRBD1 (5 bases). Trimming shortened V by 1 base and J by 6 bases, and 9 bases separated the two germline ends. The germline V gene has CDR1 SGHTA and CDR2 FQGNSA. The length of the CDR3 is 13 residues.

This clone was observed a handful of times. The genes are TRBV7-2 and TRBJ2-6; 11 bases align to TRBD2. Trimming took 2 bases from V and 3 from J; bases not matched to a gene: 9. Germline V gene sequence: CDR1 SGHTA, CDR2 FQGNSA. The CDR3 runs 19 residues. DNA of the CDR3: TGTGCCAGCAGCTTAATGAACCTAGCGGGAGGTCGTGGGGCCAACGTCCTGACTTTC. Translation gives CASSLMNLAGGRGANVLTF. Using reference TRBV7-2 and TRBJ2-6 for the parts outside the CDR3, the full variable domain is GAGVSQSPSNKVTEKGKDVELRCDPISGHTALYWYRQSLGQGLEFLIYFQGNSAPDKSGLPSDRFSAERTGGSVSTLTIQRTQQEDSAVYLCASSLMNLAGGRGANVLTFGAGSRLTVL.

Details on this clone: Given a much more abundant clone one base away, this may be a read error. The chain joins TRBV7-9 to TRBJ2-5; 7 nucleotides line up with TRBD1. The CDR3 consists of 17 residues. Germline CDR1 and CDR2: SEHNR and FQNEAQ (reference sequence). CDR3 in DNA: TGTGCCAGCAGCCAAACAAAAACCCAGGGTCAGGGGGAGACCCGGTACTTC. Protein product: CASSQTKTQGQGETRYF.

The J gene is TRBJ1-2, the V gene TRBV2; 11 bases map to TRBD1. Looked up from germline, CDR1 is SNHLY and CDR2 is FYNNEI. CDR3 size: 16 residues. V shed 7 bases and J 6 bases; nucleotides not matched to a gene: 13. CDR3 amino acids: CASTQWTGGILDGYTF. Written as DNA, the CDR3 is TGTGCCAGCACACAGTGGACAGGGGGCATTTTAGATGGCTACACCTTC.

This chain connects TRBV4-3 to TRBJ2-1; 14 bases match TRBD2. This CDR3 has 18 residues. With V trimmed by 3 bases and J by 0 bases, 4 bases remained unmatched. CDR1 is LGHNA, CDR2 YSLEER, per germline. Written as DNA, the CDR3 is TGCGCCAGCAGCCACGGACTAGCGGGAGGAGGCTCCTACAATGAGCAGTTCTTC. Translated: CASSHGLAGGGSYNEQFF.

V gene TRBV19 combines with J gene TRBJ1-5; a weak D match, TRBD1 (5 bases). The CDR3 is made up of 15 amino acids. V was trimmed by 5 bases and J by 5 bases, leaving 16 bases between them. Germline V CDR1 and CDR2: LNHDA, SQIVND (reference sequence). The CDR3 nucleotides are TGTGCCAGTAGTCCCGGGGCGCAGCGACATCAGCCCCAGCATTTT. Translation: CASSPGAQRHQPQHF.

There are a few counts of this clone. V usage is TRBV5-1 and J usage is TRBJ1-5; TRBD1 aligns across 10 bases. Unmatched junction bases numbered 5, after V lost 4 bases and J lost 4 bases. The CDR3 length is 15 residues. Per germline, CDR1 SGHRS and CDR2 YFSETQ. The CDR3 here is CASSRGTGENQPQHF. The CDR3 DNA reads as TGCGCCAGCAGCAGAGGGACAGGGGAGAATCAGCCCCAGCATTTT. Full variable domain (rest looked up from reference TRBV5-1 and TRBJ1-5): KAGVTQTPRYLIKTRGQQVTLSCSPISGHRSVSWYQQTPGQGLQFLFEYFSETQRNKGNFPGRFSGRQFSNSRSEMNVSTLELGDSALYLCASSRGTGENQPQHFGDGTRLSIL.

J is TRBJ1-3 and V is TRBV18; D is perhaps TRBD1 (6 bases). V lost 5 bases and J lost 0, with 14 bases in between. Per the germline V gene, CDR1 is KGHSH and CDR2 is LQKENI. This CDR3 spans 16 amino acids. CDR3 in amino acids: CASSSIQGGSGNTIYF. CDR3 nucleotides: TGTGCCAGCTCATCAATTCAAGGGGGCTCTGGAAACACCATATATTTT.